A single sample is the source of the 24 T cell receptor beta chains below, sequenced in a study of T cells in Graves' hyperthyroidism and ophthalmopathy (dated 2019 in TCRdb). Library method: multiplex PCR. The sample was run on an Illumina HiSeq 2000. Amplification of TCR beta CDR3 regions was carried out from RNA transcripts. A first-round RT-PCR of the TCR CDR3 used the HTBI primer set with the Qiagen OneStep RT-PCR kit. TCRdb passed the public sequencing reads through fastp at Q25 and MiXCR, retaining productive beta sequences. For every CDR3 protein sequence, its rows merge into one entry that carries the most common genes and DNA. In all, the sample holds 350,000 to 400,000 distinct CDR3 sequences, and approximately 19% of those were seen once. The ten largest make up approximately 4% of the sample. The source material was blood. The receptors here all came from a woman between 18 and 29 years old with Graves' hyperthyroidism.

This chain joins TRBV12-3 or TRBV12-4 and TRBJ1-2, with no clear D. This CDR3 contains 15 residues. The germline V and J ends were trimmed by 2 bases and 8 bases, with 18 bases remaining between them. The DNA of the CDR3 is TGTGCCAGCAGTTTATTTATCGGAGACATGGGGGGCTACACCTTC. Encoded protein: CASSLFIGDMGGYTF.

J is TRBJ2-7 and V is TRBV28, with D maybe TRBD1 (7 bases). CDR3 size: 14 residues. Germline CDR1 reads MDHEN; CDR2 reads SYDVKM. V was pared by 6 bases and J by 7 bases, with 19 bases between. The CDR3 loop is CASSRGDSYEEQYF. The CDR3 nucleotides read TGTGCCAGCAGCCGCGGGGACAGCTACGAAGAGCAGTACTTC.

There are many counts of this clonotype. The V call is TRBV7-9, the J call TRBJ1-2, with a tentative D call TRBD1 (6 bases). Between the trimmed V and J ends, which lost 5 bases and 4 bases, there was a span of 17 bases. The CDR3 loop spans 15 amino acids. Germline lookup yields CDR1 SEHNR and CDR2 FQNEAQ (reference sequence). CDR3 in DNA: TGTGCCAGCAGCCCTGTCTGGGACACAGTCTATGGCTACACCTTC. Translated: CASSPVWDTVYGYTF.

This clonotype has ten or more counts. The chain employs TRBV6-5 and TRBJ2-5, with 7 bases matching TRBD1. Germline CDR1 and CDR2: MNHEY and SVGAGI. V was clipped by 6 bases and J by 3 bases; unmatched bases: 7. This CDR3 is built from 14 residues. CDR3 bases: TGTGCCAGCAGGGGACAGTACAGTAAAGAGACCCAGTACTTC. It yields the protein CASRGQYSKETQYF.

This clonotype was counted at least ten times. The chain uses TRBV12-3 or TRBV12-4 and TRBJ2-7, with D perhaps TRBD2 (5 bases). With 2 bases removed from V and 6 bases from J, the gap between germline ends came to 11 bases. The CDR3 loop spans 13 amino acids. CDR3 coding DNA: TGTGCCAGCAGTTTATGGCGGGTTCCCGAGCAGTACTTC. Its translation: CASSLWRVPEQYF.

This clonotype showed up many times. CDR3 sequence: CAIRPGPMNTGELFF. CDR3 in DNA: TGTGCCATCAGACCGGGACCCATGAACACCGGGGAGCTGTTTTTT. This chain joins TRBV10-3 and TRBJ2-2; D possibly uses TRBD1 or TRBD2 (5 bases each). Germline-derived CDR1 and CDR2 are ENHRY and SYGVKD. Trimming removed 6 bases at V and 1 base at J, with 12 bases between. This CDR3 is built from 15 residues.

This clonotype has ten or more counts. The chain links TRBV9 to TRBJ2-2; no firm D call. Germline V gene lookup returns CDR1 SGDLS and CDR2 YYNGEE. V was cut by 6 bases and J by 0 bases, with 6 bases left in between. The CDR3 runs 13 residues. CDR3 in amino acids: CASNSANTGELFF. In DNA, the CDR3 is TGTGCCAGCAACAGCGCGAACACCGGGGAGCTGTTTTTT.

This clonotype showed up many times. The chain employs TRBV7-8 and TRBJ1-5, with no clear D. Trimming removed 6 bases from V and 7 bases from J, with 10 bases in between. The CDR3 length is 12 residues. Germline V lookup: CDR1 SGHVS, CDR2 FQNEAQ. The CDR3 region has the DNA TGTGCCAGCAGTATCGGGGAGCAGCCCCAGCATTTT. Translation: CASSIGEQPQHF.

This clonotype was counted many times. The CDR3 spells CASTVDRVYNQPQHF. The CDR3 nucleotides are TGTGCCAGTACCGTAGACAGGGTCTACAATCAGCCCCAGCATTTT. The chain employs TRBV19 and TRBJ1-5; TRBD1 matches 7 bases. This CDR3 has 15 residues. Germline V gives CDR1 LNHDA, CDR2 SQIVND (reference sequence). V lost 7 bases, J lost 3 bases, and 9 bases stayed unmatched.

The chain links TRBV20-1 to TRBJ2-2; perhaps TRBD2 as D (7 bases). Trimming pared 1 base from V and 4 bases from J, leaving 13 bases between. The CDR3 loop spans 15 amino acids. Germline V gene data show CDR1 as DFQATT and CDR2 as SNEGSKA (reference sequence). The CDR3 coding sequence is TGCAGTGCTAGAGTGGGGGGCGGGAGCACCGGGGAGCTGTTTTTT. Translating it yields CSARVGGGSTGELFF.

Concerning this clonotype itself: A clone one base away is much larger, so this may be a read error. This sequence joins TRBV12-3 or TRBV12-4 and TRBJ1-3, with D unclear. V lost 8 bases and J 0 bases, leaving 17 bases between the germline ends. CDR3 length equals 16 residues. CDR3 protein: CASSRQKSRSGNTIYF. The CDR3 DNA reads as TGTGCCAGCTCAAGGCAGAAAAGCCGCTCTGGAAACACCATATATTTT.

This clonotype came up many times. The chain employs TRBV29-1 and TRBJ1-1, with 7 bases identical to TRBD1. The V and J ends lost 4 bases and 5 bases, in that order; junction bases with no gene match: 4. The germline V gene has CDR1 SQVTM and CDR2 ANQGSEA. The CDR3 runs to 12 residues. The CDR3 DNA sequence: TGCAGCGTTGCAGGGGGAGTAACTGAAGCTTTCTTT. Its protein is CSVAGGVTEAFF.

V usage is TRBV11-2 and J usage is TRBJ1-6; perhaps TRBD1 as D (5 bases). Trimming took off 3 bases at V and 9 bases at J, with 15 bases between the two ends. Germline V gene data show CDR1 as SGHAT and CDR2 as FQNNGV. The CDR3 spans 15 residues. CDR3 residues: CASSLGTPVTSPLHF. The CDR3 DNA is TGTGCCAGCAGCTTGGGGACTCCAGTCACTTCACCCCTCCACTTT.

The chain couples TRBV7-2 to TRBJ1-1, with D unresolved. The CDR3 loop spans 12 amino acids. Trimming pared 5 bases from V and 6 bases from J, leaving 10 bases between. CDR1 and CDR2 from the germline V gene are SGHTA and FQGNSA. DNA for the CDR3: TGTGCCAGCAGCCACTCGACGGCTGAAGCTTTCTTT. Residues: CASSHSTAEAFF. The whole variable domain, filled in from reference TRBV7-2 and TRBJ1-1, reads GAGVSQSPSNKVTEKGKDVELRCDPISGHTALYWYRQSLGQGLEFLIYFQGNSAPDKSGLPSDRFSAERTGGSVSTLTIQRTQQEDSAVYLCASSHSTAEAFFGQGTRLTVV.

The table lists this clonotype with many counts. This rearrangement joins TRBV6-5 to TRBJ1-5, with D unresolved. CDR1 and CDR2 (germline): MNHEY, SVGAGI. This CDR3 comprises 13 residues. V was cut by 8 bases and J by 6 bases, with 14 bases left in between. The CDR3 bases are TGTGCCAGCGTACCAACACCCCTTCAGCCCCAGCATTTT. As protein: CASVPTPLQPQHF.

This clonotype came up many times. The rearrangement links TRBV6-1 to TRBJ1-2; D may be TRBD1 (6 bases). CDR3 length: 15 residues. CDR1 and CDR2 (germline): MNHNS, SASEGT. Trimming shortened V by 6 bases and J by 5 bases, and 19 bases separated the two germline ends. CDR3 residues: CASRRQELPPYGYTF. CDR3 coding DNA: TGTGCCAGCAGAAGACAGGAACTACCCCCTTATGGCTACACCTTC.

This clonotype was seen at least ten times. The J gene is TRBJ2-2, the V gene TRBV6-5; 11 positions agree with TRBD1. There are 17 residues in the CDR3. CDR1 is MNHEY, CDR2 SVGAGI, per germline. Germline trimming cut 2 bases from V and 7 bases from J; bases unmatched to any gene: 9. The CDR3 region is CASSYGWTGGVYGELFF. CDR3 sequence (DNA): TGTGCCAGCAGTTACGGATGGACAGGGGGCGTTTACGGGGAGCTGTTTTTT.

This clonotype came up many times. The gene calls are TRBV6-2 or TRBV6-3 and TRBJ1-5, with unresolved D. The ends were cut back, 5 bases at V and 7 bases at J, with 12 bases in the middle. There are 13 residues in the CDR3. From germline, CDR1 is MNHEY and CDR2 SVGEGT. DNA for the CDR3: TGTGCCAGCAGTGTGGTTTTATGGCAGCCCCAGCATTTT. Encoded protein: CASSVVLWQPQHF.

Many counts were recorded for this clonotype. The chain is built from TRBV27 and TRBJ2-7; D assignment may be TRBD1 or TRBD2 (5 bases each). The CDR3 is 13 residues long. Germline V gene data show CDR1 as MNHEY and CDR2 as SMNVEV (reference sequence). V lost 8 bases and J 1 base, leaving 12 bases between the germline ends. As DNA, the CDR3 is TGTGCCAGCGCCCGGGGACCGTCCTACGAGCAGTACTTC. Protein product: CASARGPSYEQYF.

This clonotype has at least ten counts. The chain couples TRBV27 to TRBJ2-5, with D unclear. This CDR3 is 11 amino acids long. The V end lost 6 bases, the J end lost 5 bases, and 7 bases lay between the germline ends. The germline CDR1 and CDR2 sequences are MNHEY and SMNVEV (reference sequence). CDR3 DNA sequence: TGTGCCAGCAGCATTGCGGAGACCCAGTACTTC. Translation: CASSIAETQYF.

The table lists this clonotype with many counts. CDR3: CASSQDSQETQYF. CDR3 bases: TGTGCCAGCTCACAGGACTCCCAAGAGACCCAGTACTTC. V gene TRBV18 combines with J gene TRBJ2-5, with D tentatively TRBD2 (5 bases). The CDR3 contains 13 residues. V lost 4 bases, J lost 1 base, and 7 bases lay in between. Germline V gene data show CDR1 as KGHSH and CDR2 as LQKENI.

This clonotype occurred many times. A junction end diverges from the germline sequence, so it may reflect a read error. V gene TRBV6-2 or TRBV6-3 combines with J gene TRBJ1-1, with a tentative D call TRBD1 (5 bases). The CDR3 loop spans 12 amino acids. CDR1 and CDR2 (germline): MNHEY, SVGEGT. The CDR3 protein is CVSYPDGGYPFF. The CDR3 DNA reads as TGTGTCAGCTACCCGGACGGGGGGTATCCTTTCTTT.

This clonotype showed up many times. V is TRBV2 and J is TRBJ2-2; the match to TRBD1 covers 9 bases. From germline, CDR1 is SNHLY and CDR2 FYNNEI. The CDR3 length is 16 residues. V was pared by 3 bases and J by 5 bases, with 7 bases of the junction left unmatched. The CDR3 spells CASSDVGQGRTGELFF. Here the CDR3 DNA reads TGTGCCAGCAGTGACGTGGGACAGGGTAGGACCGGGGAGCTGTTTTTT.

This clonotype came up many times. The chain carries TRBV2 and TRBJ1-5, with D tentatively TRBD1 (5 bases). Germline CDR1 reads SNHLY; CDR2 reads FYNNEI. CDR3 length: 14 residues. Trimming stripped 6 bases from V and 2 bases from J, with 11 bases between. The CDR3 bases are TGTGCCAGCAGGAAGGGGTACGGCAATCAGCCCCAGCATTTT. Residues: CASRKGYGNQPQHF. Full variable domain (outside the CDR3, taken from reference TRBV2 and TRBJ1-5): EPEVTQTPSHQVTQMGQEVILRCVPISNHLYFYWYRQILGQKVEFLVSFYNNEISEKSEIFDDQFSVERPDGSNFTLKIRSTKLEDSAMYFCASRKGYGNQPQHFGDGTRLSIL.